This TCR beta chain was documented in a study of blood T cell repertoires in COVID-19. Study in general: The samples span acute and convalescent COVID-19 from the United States, Italy and Spain. Nucleic acid was either cDNA or gDNA, and it came from T cells, B-cell-depleted T cells, or PBMCs.

V was shortened by 5 bases and J by 5 bases, with 18 bases between the two germline ends. CDR3 size: 15 residues. CDR1 and CDR2 from the germline V gene are SGHRS and YFSETQ. Authors' methods: From reference gene primer amplification, estimates of nucleated cell counts were derived. TCRdb's copy holds only in-frame clones and misses some; the assay was immunoSEQ multiplex PCR. That table furnishes V, J and clone size, whereas the DNA furnished D and trimming. Among 400,000 to 550,000 clones, roughly 91% were seen once, and the ten largest hold roughly 4.3%. Sequenced material: peripheral blood. V is TRBV5-1 and J is TRBJ2-3, with D tentatively TRBD2 (6 bases). The clonotype comes from a woman aged 30 to 39 with acute or convalescent COVID-19. CDR3 coding DNA: TGCGCCAGCAGTGGTCTCTCGGGCGGGGTAGATACGCAGTATTTT. Translating it yields CASSGLSGGVDTQYF.